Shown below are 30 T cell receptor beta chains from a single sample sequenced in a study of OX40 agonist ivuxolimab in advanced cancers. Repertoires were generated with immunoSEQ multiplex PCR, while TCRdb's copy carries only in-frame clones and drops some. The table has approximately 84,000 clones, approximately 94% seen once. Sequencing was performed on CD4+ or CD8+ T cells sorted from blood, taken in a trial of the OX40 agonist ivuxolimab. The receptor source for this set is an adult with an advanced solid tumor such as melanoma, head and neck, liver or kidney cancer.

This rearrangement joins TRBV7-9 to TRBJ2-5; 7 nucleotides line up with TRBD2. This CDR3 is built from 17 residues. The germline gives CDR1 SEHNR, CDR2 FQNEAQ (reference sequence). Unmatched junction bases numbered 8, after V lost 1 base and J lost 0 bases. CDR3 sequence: CASSLVPSGLYQETQYF. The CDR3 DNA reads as TGTGCCAGCAGCTTAGTACCTAGCGGATTGTACCAAGAGACCCAGTACTTC.

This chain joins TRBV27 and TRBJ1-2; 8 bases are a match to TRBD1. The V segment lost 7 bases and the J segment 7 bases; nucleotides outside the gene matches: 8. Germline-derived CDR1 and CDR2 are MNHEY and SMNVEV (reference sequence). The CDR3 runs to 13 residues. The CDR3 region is CASTGQGEGGYTF. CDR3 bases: TGTGCCAGCACCGGACAGGGAGAAGGTGGCTACACCTTC.

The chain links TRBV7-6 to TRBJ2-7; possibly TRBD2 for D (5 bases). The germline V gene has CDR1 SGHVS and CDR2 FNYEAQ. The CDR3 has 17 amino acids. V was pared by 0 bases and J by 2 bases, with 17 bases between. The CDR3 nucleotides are TGTGCCAGCAGCTTAGCCGGAGGCAGTGAAGTCCCCTACGAGCAGTACTTC. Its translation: CASSLAGGSEVPYEQYF.

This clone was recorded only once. Here the CDR3 reads CASSIQGKETQYF. CDR3 coding DNA: TGTGCCAGCAGCATCCAGGGTAAAGAGACCCAGTACTTC. The V call is TRBV13, the J call TRBJ2-5; possibly TRBD1 for D (5 bases). The CDR3 consists of 13 residues. The V end lost 5 bases, the J end lost 3 bases, and 10 bases lay between the germline ends. The germline gives CDR1 PRHDT, CDR2 FYEKMQ (reference sequence).

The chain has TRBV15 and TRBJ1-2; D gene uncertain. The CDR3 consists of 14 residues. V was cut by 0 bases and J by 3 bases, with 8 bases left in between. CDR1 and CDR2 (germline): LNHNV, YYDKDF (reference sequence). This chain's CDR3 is CATSRDALHYGYTF. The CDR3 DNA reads TGTGCCACCAGCAGAGATGCACTCCACTATGGCTACACCTTC. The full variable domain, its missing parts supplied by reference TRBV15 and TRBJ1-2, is DAMVIQNPRYQVTQFGKPVTLSCSQTLNHNVMYWYQQKSSQAPKLLFHYYDKDFNNEADTPDNFQSRRPNTSFCFLDIRSPGLGDTAMYLCATSRDALHYGYTFGSGTRLTVV.

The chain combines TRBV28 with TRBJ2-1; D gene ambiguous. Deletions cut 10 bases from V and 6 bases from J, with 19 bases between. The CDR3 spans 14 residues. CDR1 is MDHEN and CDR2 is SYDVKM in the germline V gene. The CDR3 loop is CATKGRQLGNEQFF. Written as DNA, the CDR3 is TGTGCCACTAAAGGTCGGCAGCTCGGCAATGAGCAGTTCTTC.

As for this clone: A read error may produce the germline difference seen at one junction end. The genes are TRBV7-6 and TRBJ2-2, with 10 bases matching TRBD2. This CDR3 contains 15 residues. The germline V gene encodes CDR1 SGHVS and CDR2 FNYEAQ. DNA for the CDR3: TGTGCCAGCAGCATAGCGGGAGGGAACACCGGGGAGCTGTTTTTT. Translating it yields CASSIAGGNTGELFF.

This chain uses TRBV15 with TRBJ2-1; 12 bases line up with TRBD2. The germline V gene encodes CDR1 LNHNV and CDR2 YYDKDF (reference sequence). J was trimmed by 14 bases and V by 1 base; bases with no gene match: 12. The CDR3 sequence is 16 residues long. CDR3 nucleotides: TGTGCCACCAGCAGAGGGACTAGCGGGATAAGACGGGGGGAGTTCTTC. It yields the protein CATSRGTSGIRRGEFF.

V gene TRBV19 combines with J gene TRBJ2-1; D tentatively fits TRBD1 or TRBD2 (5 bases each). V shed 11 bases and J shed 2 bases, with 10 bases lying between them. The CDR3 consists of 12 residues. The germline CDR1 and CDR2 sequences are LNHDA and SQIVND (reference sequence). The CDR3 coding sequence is TGTGCCGCTGGGACCACCTACAATGAGCAGTTCTTC. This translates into CAAGTTYNEQFF.

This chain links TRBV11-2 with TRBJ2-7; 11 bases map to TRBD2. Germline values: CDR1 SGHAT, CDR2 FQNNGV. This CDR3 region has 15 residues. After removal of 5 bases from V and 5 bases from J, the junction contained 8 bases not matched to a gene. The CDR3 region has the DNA TGTGCCAGCAGCCTCCCTAGCGGGAGGTCCAACGAGCAGTACTTC. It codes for CASSLPSGRSNEQYF.

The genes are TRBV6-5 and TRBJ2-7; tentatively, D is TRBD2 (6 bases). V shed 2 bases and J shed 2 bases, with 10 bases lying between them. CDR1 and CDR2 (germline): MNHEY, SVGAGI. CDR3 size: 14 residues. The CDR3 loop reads CASSYGGGPYEQYF. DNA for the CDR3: TGTGCCAGCAGTTACGGTGGAGGGCCCTACGAGCAGTACTTC.

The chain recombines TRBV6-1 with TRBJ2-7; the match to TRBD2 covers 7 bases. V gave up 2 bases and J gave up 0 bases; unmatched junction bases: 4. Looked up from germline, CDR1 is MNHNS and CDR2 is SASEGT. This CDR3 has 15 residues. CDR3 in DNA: TGTGCCAGCAGTGAATTCGGGGGGATCTCCTACGAGCAGTACTTC. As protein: CASSEFGGISYEQYF.

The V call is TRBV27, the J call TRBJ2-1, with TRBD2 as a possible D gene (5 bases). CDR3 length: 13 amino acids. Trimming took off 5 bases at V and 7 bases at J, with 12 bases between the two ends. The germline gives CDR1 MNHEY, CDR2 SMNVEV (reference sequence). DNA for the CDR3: TGTGCCAGCAGTACGATTGGGGAGAATGAGCAGTTCTTC. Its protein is CASSTIGENEQFF.

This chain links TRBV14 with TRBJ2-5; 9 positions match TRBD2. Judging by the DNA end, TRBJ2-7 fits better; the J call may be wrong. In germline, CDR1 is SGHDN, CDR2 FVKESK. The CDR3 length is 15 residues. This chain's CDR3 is CASSQRSLAGYEQYF. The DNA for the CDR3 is TGTGCCAGCAGCCAACGATCACTAGCGGGCTACGAGCAGTACTTC.

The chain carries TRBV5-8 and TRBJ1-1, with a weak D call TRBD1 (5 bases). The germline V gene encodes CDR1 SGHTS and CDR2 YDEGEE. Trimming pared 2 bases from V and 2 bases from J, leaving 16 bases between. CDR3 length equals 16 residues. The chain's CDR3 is CASSLGQGLQNTEAFF. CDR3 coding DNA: TGTGCCAGCAGCTTAGGCCAGGGATTACAAAACACTGAAGCTTTCTTT.

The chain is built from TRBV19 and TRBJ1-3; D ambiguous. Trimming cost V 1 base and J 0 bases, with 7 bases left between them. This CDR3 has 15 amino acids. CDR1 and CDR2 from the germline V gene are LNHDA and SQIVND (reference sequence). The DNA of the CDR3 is TGTGCCAGTAGTATAGTGCCGGGCTCTGGAAACACCATATATTTT. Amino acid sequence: CASSIVPGSGNTIYF.

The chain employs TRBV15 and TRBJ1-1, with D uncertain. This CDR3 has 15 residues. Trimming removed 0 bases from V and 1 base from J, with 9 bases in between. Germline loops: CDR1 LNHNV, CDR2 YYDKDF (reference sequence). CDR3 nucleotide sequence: TGTGCCACCAGCAGAGATAGGGCCCAGAACACTGAAGCTTTCTTT. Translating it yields CATSRDRAQNTEAFF.

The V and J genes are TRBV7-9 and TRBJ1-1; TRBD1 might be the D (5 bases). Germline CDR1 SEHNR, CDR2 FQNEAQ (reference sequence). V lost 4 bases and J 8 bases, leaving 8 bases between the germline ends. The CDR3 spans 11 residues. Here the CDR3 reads CASSYGGEAFF. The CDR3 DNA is TGTGCCAGCAGCTATGGGGGGGAAGCTTTCTTT.

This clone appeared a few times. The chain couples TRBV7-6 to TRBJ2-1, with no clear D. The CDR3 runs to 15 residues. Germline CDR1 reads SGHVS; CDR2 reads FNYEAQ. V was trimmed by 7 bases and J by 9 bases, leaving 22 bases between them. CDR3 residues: CASTDTDGPFGEQFF. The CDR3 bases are TGTGCCAGCACCGACACAGACGGCCCCTTTGGTGAGCAGTTCTTC. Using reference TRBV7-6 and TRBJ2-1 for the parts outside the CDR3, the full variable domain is GAGVSQSPRYKVTKRGQDVALRCDPISGHVSLYWYRQALGQGPEFLTYFNYEAQQDKSGLPNDRFSAERPEGSISTLTIQRTEQRDSAMYRCASTDTDGPFGEQFFGPGTRLTVL.

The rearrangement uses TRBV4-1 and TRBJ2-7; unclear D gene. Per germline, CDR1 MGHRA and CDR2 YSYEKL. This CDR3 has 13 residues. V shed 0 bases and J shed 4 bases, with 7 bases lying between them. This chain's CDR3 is CASSQDWAYEQYF. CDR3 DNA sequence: TGCGCCAGCAGCCAAGATTGGGCTTACGAGCAGTACTTC.

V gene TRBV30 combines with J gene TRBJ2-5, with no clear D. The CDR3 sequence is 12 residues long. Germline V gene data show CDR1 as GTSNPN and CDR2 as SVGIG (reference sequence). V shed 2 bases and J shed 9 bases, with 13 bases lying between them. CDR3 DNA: TGTGCCTGGAGTAGTAGTCCAAAGGCCCAGTACTTC. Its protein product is CAWSSSPKAQYF.

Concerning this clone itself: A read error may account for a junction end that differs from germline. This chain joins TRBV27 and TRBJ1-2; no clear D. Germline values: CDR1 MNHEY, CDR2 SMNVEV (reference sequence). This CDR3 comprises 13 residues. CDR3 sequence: CASSSPNYYGYTF. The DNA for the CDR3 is TGTGCCAGCAGTTCCCCCAACTACTACGGCTACACCTTC.

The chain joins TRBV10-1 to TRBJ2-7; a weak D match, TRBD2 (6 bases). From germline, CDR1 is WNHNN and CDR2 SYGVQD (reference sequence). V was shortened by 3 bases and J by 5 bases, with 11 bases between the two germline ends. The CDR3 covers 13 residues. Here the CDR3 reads CASSERGGHEQYF. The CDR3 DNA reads TGCGCCAGCAGTGAAAGGGGAGGCCACGAGCAGTACTTC.

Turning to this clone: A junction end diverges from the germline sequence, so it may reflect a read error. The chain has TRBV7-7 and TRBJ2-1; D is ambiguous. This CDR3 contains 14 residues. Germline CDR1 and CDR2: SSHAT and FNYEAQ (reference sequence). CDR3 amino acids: CASSLALGLGEQFF. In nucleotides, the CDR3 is TGTGCTAGCAGCTTAGCATTGGGTTTGGGGGAGCAGTTCTTC.

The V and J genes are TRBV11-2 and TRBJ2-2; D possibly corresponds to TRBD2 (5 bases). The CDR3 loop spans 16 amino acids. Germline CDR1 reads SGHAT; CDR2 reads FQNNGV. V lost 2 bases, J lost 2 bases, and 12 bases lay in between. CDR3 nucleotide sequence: TGTGCCAGCAGCTTATGGGAGCCAGGAAACACCGGGGAGCTGTTTTTT. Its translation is CASSLWEPGNTGELFF.

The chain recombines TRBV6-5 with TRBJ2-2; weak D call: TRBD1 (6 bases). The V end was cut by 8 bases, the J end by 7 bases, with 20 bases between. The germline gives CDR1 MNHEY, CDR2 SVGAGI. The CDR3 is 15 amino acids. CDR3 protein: CASFPELGAHGELFF. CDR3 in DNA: TGTGCCAGCTTTCCCGAATTGGGGGCCCACGGGGAGCTGTTTTTT.

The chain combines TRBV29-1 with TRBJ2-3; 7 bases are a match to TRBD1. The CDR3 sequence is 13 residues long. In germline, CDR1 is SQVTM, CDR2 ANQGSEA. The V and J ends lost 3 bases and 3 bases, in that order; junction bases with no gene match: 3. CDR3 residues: CSVELQGTDTQYF. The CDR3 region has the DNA TGCAGCGTTGAGCTACAGGGGACAGATACGCAGTATTTT.

The CDR3 sequence is CASSENEIGGELFF. The CDR3 nucleotides are TGCGCCAGCAGTGAGAACGAGATAGGGGGGGAGCTGTTTTTT. The chain combines TRBV10-1 with TRBJ2-2; D is ambiguous. V was clipped by 2 bases and J by 8 bases, with 12 bases between them. There are 14 residues in the CDR3. Germline CDR1 reads WNHNN; CDR2 reads SYGVQD (reference sequence).

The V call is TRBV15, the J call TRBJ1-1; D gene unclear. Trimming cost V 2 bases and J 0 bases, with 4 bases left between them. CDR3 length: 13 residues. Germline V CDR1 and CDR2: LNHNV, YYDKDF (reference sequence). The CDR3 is CATSRIMNTEAFF. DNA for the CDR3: TGTGCCACCAGCAGAATAATGAACACTGAAGCTTTCTTT.

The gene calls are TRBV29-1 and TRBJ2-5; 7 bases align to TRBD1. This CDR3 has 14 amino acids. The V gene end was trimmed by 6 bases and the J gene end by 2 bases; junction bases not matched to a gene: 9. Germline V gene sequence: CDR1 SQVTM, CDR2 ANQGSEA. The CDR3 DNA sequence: TGCAGCGTAGGAGCTGGGACAGATCAAGAGACCCAGTACTTC. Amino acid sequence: CSVGAGTDQETQYF.